This T cell receptor beta chain emerged from a study of stem cell transplantation in POMP-related autoinflammatory disease. Study as a whole: Hypothesis: faulty thymoproteasomes impair CD8+ T-cell selection, skewing TRB repertoires. CD8+ T cells were low and CD4+ cells naive-skewed before transplant.

Findings and caveats of the study: Unique TRB V-J gene pairings were limited in number in patients with PRAID. In patients with PRAID, every analyzed T-cell subset tended to show lower diversity and higher clonality.

Assay used: immunoSEQ multiplex PCR; TCRdb lists only in-frame clones, some missing. Among over 30,000 clones listed, around 88% were seen once. The CDR3 runs 16 residues. The germline V and J ends were trimmed by 1 base and 0 bases, with 13 bases remaining between them. Germline V gene data show CDR1 as SGHTA and CDR2 as FQGTGA. For this clone: The antigen is not known.

The receptor's source is a human donor with POMP-related autoinflammation and immune dysregulation (PRAID). Source: CD4+ T cells from PBMCs, taken before stem cell transplantation. The V and J genes are TRBV7-3 and TRBJ2-7; weak D call: TRBD2 (5 bases). The CDR3 here is CASSLNPTRSSYEQYF. CDR3 coding DNA: TGTGCCAGCAGCTTAAACCCTACTAGGAGCTCCTACGAGCAGTACTTC.